This T cell receptor (beta chain) was sequenced for a study of cytomegalovirus exposure and HLA in healthy donors. The wider study: About 200 million T cells yielded 110 million or so unique TCR beta sequences in earlier analysis. General study points: There were a few CMV-associated chains whose specificity for CMV antigens was confirmed in vitro. A list of about 160 TCR beta chains associated with cytomegalovirus was given.

A note on this clone: No antigen is known for it.

Amplification used 60 Vbeta primers and 13 Jbeta primers. Methods used by the authors: An analysis that came later counted roughly 87 million unique TCR beta chains, around 12 million shared. Libraries were prepared by immunoSEQ multiplex PCR; TCRdb keeps only in-frame clonotypes and omits some of them. The V and J calls and clone size were taken over from that table, and D and trimming were inferred from the DNA. This table has about 120,000 clones, 75% to 90% appearing once. Sequences were obtained from PBMCs. This clonotype was sampled from a man aged 30 to 45 in good health and CMV-seronegative.

DNA of the CDR3: TGTGCCAGCAGCTTAGAAACAGATACTCATAACTATGGCTACACCTTC. The encoded protein is CASSLETDTHNYGYTF. The genes are TRBV11-2 and TRBJ1-2; D is unclear. The CDR3 runs 16 residues. The germline gives CDR1 SGHAT, CDR2 FQNNGV. The V and J ends lost 0 bases and 1 base respectively, with 12 bases between them.